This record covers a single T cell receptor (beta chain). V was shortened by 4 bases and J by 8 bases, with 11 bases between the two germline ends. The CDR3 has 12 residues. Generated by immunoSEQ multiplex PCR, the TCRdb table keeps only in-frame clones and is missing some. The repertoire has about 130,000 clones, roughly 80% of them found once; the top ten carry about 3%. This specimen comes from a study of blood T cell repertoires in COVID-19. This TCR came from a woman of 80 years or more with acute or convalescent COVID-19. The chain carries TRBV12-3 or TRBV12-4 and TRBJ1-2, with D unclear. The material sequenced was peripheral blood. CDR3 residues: CASSSYTRGYTF. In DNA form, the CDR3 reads TGTGCCAGCAGTTCGTACACGAGGGGCTACACCTTC.